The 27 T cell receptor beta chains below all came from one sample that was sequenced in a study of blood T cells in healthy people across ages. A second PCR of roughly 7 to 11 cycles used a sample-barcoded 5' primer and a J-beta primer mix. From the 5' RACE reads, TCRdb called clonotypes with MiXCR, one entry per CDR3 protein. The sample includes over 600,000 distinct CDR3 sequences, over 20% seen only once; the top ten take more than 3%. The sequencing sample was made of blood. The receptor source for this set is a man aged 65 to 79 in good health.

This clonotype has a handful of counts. The CDR3 here is CASSPGLAELQETQYF. In nucleotides, the CDR3 is TGCGCCAGCAGCCCCGGACTAGCGGAGTTACAAGAGACCCAGTACTTC. This rearrangement joins TRBV5-1 to TRBJ2-5, with 10 nucleotides matching TRBD2. Per the germline V gene, CDR1 is SGHRS and CDR2 is YFSETQ. CDR3 size: 16 residues. Trimming cost V 4 bases and J 2 bases; bases outside gene matches: 8.

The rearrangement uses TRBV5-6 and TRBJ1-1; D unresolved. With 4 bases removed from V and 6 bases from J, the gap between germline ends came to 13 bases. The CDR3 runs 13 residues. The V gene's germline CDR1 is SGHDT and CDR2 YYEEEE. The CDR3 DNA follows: TGTGCCAGCAGCCCCGGACTTAACGCTGAAGCTTTCTTT. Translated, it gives CASSPGLNAEAFF.

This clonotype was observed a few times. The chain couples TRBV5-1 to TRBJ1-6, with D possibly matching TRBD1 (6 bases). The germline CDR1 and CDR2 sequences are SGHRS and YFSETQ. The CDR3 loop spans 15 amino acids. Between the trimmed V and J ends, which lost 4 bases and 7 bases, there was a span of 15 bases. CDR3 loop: CASSRTGTRNSPLHF. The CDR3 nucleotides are TGCGCCAGCAGCCGCACCGGGACAAGGAATTCACCCCTCCACTTT. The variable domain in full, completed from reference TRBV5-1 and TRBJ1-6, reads KAGVTQTPRYLIKTRGQQVTLSCSPISGHRSVSWYQQTPGQGLQFLFEYFSETQRNKGNFPGRFSGRQFSNSRSEMNVSTLELGDSALYLCASSRTGTRNSPLHFGNGTRLTVT.

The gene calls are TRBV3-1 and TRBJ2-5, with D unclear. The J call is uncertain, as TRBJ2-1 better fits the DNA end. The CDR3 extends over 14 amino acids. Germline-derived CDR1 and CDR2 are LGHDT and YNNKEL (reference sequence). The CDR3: CASSPHPSRNEQFF. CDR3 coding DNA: TGTGCCAGCAGCCCCCACCCCTCAAGGAATGAGCAGTTCTTC.

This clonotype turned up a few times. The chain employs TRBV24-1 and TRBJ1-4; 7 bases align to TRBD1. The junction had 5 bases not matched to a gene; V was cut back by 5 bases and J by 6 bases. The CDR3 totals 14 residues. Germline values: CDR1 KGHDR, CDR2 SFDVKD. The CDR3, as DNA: TGTGCCACCAGTGTTGGGACAGATCATGAAAAACTGTTTTTT. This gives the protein CATSVGTDHEKLFF.

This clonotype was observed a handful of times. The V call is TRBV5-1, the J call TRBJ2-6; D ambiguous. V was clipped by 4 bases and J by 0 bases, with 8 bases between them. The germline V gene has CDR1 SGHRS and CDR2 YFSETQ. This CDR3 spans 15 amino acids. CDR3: CASSLPLSGANVLTF. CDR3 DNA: TGCGCCAGCAGCCTGCCCCTCTCTGGGGCCAACGTCCTGACTTTC.

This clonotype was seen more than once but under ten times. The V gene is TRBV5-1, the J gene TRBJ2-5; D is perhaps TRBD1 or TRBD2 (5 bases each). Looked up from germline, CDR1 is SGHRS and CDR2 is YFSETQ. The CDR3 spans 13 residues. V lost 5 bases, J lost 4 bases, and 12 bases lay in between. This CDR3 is CASRPDGAETQYF. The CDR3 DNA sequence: TGCGCCAGCAGACCGGACGGGGCAGAGACCCAGTACTTC.

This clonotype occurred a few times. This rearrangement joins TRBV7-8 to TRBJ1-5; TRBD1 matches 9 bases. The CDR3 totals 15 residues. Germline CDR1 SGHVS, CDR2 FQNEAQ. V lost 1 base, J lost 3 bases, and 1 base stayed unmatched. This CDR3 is CASSLGTGANQPQHF. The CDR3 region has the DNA TGTGCCAGCAGCTTAGGGACAGGGGCCAATCAGCCCCAGCATTTT.

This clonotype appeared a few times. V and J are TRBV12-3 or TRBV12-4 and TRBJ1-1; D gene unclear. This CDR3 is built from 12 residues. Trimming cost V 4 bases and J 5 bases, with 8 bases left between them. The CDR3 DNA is TGTGCCAGCAGTTGGACGAGTACTGAAGCTTTCTTT. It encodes CASSWTSTEAFF.

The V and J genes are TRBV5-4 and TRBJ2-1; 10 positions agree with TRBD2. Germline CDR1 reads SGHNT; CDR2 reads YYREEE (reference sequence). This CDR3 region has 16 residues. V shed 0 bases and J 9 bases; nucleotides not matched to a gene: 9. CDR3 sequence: CASSLAGLAGAGEQFF. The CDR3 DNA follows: TGTGCCAGCAGCTTGGCCGGTCTAGCGGGAGCCGGTGAGCAGTTCTTC.

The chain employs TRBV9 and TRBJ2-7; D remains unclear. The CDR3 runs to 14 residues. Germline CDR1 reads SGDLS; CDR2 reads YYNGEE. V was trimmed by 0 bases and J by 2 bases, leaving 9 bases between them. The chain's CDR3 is CASSVDWATYEQYF. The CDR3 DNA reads TGTGCCAGCAGCGTAGACTGGGCAACCTACGAGCAGTACTTC.

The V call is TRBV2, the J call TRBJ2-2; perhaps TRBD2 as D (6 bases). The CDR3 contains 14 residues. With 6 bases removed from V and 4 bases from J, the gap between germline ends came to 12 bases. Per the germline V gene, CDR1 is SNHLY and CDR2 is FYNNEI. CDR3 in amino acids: CASRIGTPTGELFF. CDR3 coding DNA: TGTGCCAGCAGGATTGGGACTCCCACCGGGGAGCTGTTTTTT.

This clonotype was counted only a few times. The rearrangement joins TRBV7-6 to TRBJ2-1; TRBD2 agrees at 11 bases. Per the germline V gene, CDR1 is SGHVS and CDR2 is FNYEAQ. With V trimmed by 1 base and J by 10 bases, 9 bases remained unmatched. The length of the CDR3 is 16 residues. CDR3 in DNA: TGTGCCAGCAGCTTAGGGGGACTAGCGGACCTTAGGGAGCAGTTCTTC. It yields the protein CASSLGGLADLREQFF.

The DNA of the CDR3 is TGCGCCAGCAGCCCCGGACAGGGGAAGGCAGATACGCAGTATTTT. This sequence encodes CASSPGQGKADTQYF. The chain employs TRBV5-1 and TRBJ2-3, with 9 bases aligning to TRBD1. V gave up 4 bases and J gave up 4 bases; unmatched junction bases: 7. The V gene's germline CDR1 is SGHRS and CDR2 YFSETQ. The CDR3 length is 15 residues.

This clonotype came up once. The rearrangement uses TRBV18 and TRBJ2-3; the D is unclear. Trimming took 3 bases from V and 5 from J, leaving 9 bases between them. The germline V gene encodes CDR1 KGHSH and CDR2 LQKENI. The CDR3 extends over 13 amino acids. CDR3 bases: TGTGCCAGCTCACCCCACAAGGGAGATACGCAGTATTTT. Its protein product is CASSPHKGDTQYF. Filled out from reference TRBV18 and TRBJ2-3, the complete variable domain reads NAGVMQNPRHLVRRRGQEARLRCSPMKGHSHVYWYRQLPEEGLKFMVYLQKENIIDESGMPKERFSAEFPKEGPSILRIQQVVRGDSAAYFCASSPHKGDTQYFGPGTRLTVL.

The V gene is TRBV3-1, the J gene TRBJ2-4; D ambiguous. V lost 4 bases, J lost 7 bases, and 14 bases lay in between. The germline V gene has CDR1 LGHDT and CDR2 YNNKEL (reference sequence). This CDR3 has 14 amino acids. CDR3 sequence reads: CASSPEGGLNIQYF. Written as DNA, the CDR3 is TGTGCCAGCAGCCCCGAAGGCGGCCTGAACATTCAGTACTTC.

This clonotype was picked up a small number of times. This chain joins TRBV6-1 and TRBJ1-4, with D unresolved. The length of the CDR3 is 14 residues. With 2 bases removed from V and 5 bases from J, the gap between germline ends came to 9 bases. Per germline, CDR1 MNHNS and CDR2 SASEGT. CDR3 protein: CASSEPGYNEKLFF. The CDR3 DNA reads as TGTGCCAGCAGTGAACCCGGGTACAATGAAAAACTGTTTTTT.

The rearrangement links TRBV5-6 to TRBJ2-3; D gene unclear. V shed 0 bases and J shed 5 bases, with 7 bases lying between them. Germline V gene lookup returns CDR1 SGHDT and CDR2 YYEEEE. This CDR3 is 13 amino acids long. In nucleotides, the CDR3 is TGTGCCAGCAGCTTGGACAGACAAGATACGCAGTATTTT. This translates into CASSLDRQDTQYF.

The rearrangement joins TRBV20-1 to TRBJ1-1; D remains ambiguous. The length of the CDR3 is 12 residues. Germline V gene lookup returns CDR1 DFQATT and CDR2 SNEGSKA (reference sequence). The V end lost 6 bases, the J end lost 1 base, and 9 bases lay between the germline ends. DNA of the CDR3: TGCAGTGCCAACCTACCGAACACTGAAGCTTTCTTT. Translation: CSANLPNTEAFF.

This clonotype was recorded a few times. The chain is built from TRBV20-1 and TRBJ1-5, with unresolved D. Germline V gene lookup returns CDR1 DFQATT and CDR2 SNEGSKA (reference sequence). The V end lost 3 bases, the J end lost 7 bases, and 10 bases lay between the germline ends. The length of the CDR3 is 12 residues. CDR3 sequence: CSARSAGQPQHF. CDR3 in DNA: TGCAGTGCTAGGTCTGCCGGGCAGCCCCAGCATTTT.

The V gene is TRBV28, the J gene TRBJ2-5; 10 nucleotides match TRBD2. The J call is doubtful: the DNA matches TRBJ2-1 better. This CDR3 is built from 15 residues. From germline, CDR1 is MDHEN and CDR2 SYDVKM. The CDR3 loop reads CASSFASGSSNEQFF. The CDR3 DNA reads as TGTGCCAGCAGTTTCGCTAGCGGGAGTTCAAATGAGCAGTTCTTC.

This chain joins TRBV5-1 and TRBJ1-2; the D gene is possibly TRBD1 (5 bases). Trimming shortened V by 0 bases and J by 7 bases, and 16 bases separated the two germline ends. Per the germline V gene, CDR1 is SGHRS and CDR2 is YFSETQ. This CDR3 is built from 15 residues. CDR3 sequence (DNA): TGCGCCAGCAGCTTGGAGTCAGGGAAGGACTTTGGCTACACCTTC. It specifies CASSLESGKDFGYTF.

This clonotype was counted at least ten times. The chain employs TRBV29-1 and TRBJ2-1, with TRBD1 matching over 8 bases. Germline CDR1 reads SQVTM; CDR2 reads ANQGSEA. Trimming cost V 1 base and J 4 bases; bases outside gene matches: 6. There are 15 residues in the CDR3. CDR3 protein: CSVEGGRGRYNEQFF. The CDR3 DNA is TGCAGCGTTGAAGGGGGCAGGGGGCGGTACAATGAGCAGTTCTTC.

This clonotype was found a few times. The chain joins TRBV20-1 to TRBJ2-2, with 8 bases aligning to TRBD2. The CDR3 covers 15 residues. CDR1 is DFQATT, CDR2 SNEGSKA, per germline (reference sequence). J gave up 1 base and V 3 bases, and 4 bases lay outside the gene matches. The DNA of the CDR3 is TGCAGTGCTAGTGGGCTAGCGGGGAACACCGGGGAGCTGTTTTTT. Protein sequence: CSASGLAGNTGELFF.

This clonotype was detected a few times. The CDR3 sequence is CASSSEGPNEKLFF. The CDR3 DNA is TGTGCCAGCAGCTCGGAAGGTCCTAATGAAAAACTGTTTTTT. The rearrangement links TRBV5-4 to TRBJ1-4; D gene unclear. This CDR3 spans 14 amino acids. CDR1 and CDR2 (germline): SGHNT, YYREEE (reference sequence). V lost 3 bases and J 3 bases, leaving 9 bases between the germline ends.

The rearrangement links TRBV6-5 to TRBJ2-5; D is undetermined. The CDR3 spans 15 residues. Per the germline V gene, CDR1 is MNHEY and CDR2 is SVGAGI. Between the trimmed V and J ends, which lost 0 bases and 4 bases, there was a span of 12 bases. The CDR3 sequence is CASSYSAGFLETQYF. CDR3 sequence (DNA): TGTGCCAGCAGTTACTCGGCCGGCTTTCTAGAGACCCAGTACTTC.

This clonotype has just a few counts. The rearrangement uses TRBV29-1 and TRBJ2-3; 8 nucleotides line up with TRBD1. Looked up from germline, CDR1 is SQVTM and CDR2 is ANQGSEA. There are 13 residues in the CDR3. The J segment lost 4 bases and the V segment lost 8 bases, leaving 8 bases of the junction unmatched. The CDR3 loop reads CSTGTGRADTQYF. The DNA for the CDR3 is TGCAGCACGGGGACAGGACGGGCAGATACGCAGTATTTT.